This T cell receptor beta chain was sequenced for a study of T cell repertoires in cytomegalovirus infection (dated by TCRdb to the late 2010s). A note on the overall study: The peptide stimulations were aimed at well-studied HLA-B-restricted epitopes as well as recently identified HLA-C-restricted CMV epitopes, whose presentation resists viral immunomodulation. The HLA type of each donor mattered for the analysis, because public TCR beta signatures pointed to carriage of CMV infection along with the matching HLA type.

Sequencer: Illumina HiSeq 1500. The public reads were reprocessed in TCRdb via fastp at Q25 and MiXCR, keeping in-frame beta chains. CDR3 protein duplicates are merged, each entry listing the most common genes and DNA. This sample holds a few hundred thousand distinct CDR3 sequences; roughly 25% were observed only once. 10% to 15% of the sample is taken by the ten largest. The sample's treatment or condition, from its label and the paper: in vitro stimulation with specific CMV peptide epitopes to enrich CMV-specific T cells. Points the paper makes about the study in general: In both this cohort and an independent cohort of some 350 donors, the cumulative frequency of public TCR beta family members distinguished carriers of CMV infection plus the relevant HLA type. The ex vivo response was dominated by HLA-C-restricted CMV-specific TCR beta clonotypes, and the single most frequent clonotype in two of eight donors was supplied by these HLA-C-restricted clonotypes.

The CDR3 numbers 16 residues from cysteine through phenylalanine. Only CDR3 DNA remains: 48 bases, in frame from the first base. For CDR1 and CDR2, the germline V gene lists MNHEY and SVGEGT. The V and J ends are trimmed by 7 bases and 0 bases, leaving 16 bases between them. A word on this clonotype: Its recognized antigen is unknown. The input lacks base qualities; no much larger clone sits a single base away.

The source is a human donor in good health (CMV status not recorded). Some clones in this sample may be carry-over from other donors' samples. The chain links TRBV6-2 or TRBV6-3 with TRBJ2-4; the D gene cannot be named for sure. The sequenced sample was cultured PBMCs, obtained from culture after CMV antigen stimulation. The nucleotide sequence is given as TGTGCCAGCACCCCCAAGAATGGATTAGCCAAAAACATTCAGTACTTC. Its protein reads: CASTPKNGLAKNIQYF.